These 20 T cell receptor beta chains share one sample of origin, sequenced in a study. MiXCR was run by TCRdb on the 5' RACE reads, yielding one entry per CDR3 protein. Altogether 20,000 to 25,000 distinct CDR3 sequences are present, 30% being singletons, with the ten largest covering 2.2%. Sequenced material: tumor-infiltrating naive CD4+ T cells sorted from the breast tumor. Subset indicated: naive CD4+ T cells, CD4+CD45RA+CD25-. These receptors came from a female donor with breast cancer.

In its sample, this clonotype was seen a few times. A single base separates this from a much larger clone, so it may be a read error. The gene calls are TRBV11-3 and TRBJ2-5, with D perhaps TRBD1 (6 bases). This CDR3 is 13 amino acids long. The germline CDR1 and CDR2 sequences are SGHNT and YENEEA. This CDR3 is CASSLDRQETQCF. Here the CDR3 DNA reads TGTGCCAGCAGCTTGGACAGACAAGAGACCCAGTGCTTC.

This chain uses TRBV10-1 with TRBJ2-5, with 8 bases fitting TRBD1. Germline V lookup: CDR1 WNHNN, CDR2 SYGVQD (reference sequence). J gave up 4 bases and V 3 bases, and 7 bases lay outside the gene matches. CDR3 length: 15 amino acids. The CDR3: CASSDGQGGRETQYF. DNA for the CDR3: TGCGCCAGCAGTGACGGACAGGGAGGTCGAGAGACCCAGTACTTC.

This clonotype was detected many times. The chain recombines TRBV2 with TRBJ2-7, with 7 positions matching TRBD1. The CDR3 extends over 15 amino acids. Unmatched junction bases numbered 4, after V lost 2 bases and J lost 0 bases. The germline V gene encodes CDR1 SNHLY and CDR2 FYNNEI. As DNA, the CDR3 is TGTGCCAGCAGTGAACGGACAGGTAGCTCCTACGAGCAGTACTTC. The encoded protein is CASSERTGSSYEQYF.

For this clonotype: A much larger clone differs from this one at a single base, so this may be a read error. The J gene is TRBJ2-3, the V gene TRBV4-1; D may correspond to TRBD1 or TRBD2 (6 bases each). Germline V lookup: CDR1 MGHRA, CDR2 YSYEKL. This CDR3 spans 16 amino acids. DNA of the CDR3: TGCGCCAACAGCCAAGAAGGCCCTAGGGGGGCGGATACGCAGTATTTT. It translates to CANSQEGPRGADTQYF.

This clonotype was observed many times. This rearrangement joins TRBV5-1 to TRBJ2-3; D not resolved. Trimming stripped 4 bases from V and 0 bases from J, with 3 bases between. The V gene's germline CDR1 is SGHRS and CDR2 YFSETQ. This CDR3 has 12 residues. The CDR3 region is CASSASTDTQYF. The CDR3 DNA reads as TGCGCCAGCAGCGCGAGCACAGATACGCAGTATTTT.

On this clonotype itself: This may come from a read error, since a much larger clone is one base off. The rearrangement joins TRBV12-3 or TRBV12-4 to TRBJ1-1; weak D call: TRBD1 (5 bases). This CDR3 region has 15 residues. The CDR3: CASSLGQLMNTEALF. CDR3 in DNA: TGTGCCAGCAGTTTAGGACAGCTAATGAACACTGAAGCTCTCTTT.

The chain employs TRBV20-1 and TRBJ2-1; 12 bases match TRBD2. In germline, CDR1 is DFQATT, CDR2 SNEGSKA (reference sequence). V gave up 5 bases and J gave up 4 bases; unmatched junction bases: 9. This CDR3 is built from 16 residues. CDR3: CSARSTSGSQYNEQFF. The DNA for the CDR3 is TGCAGTGCTCGCTCGACTAGCGGGAGTCAATACAATGAGCAGTTCTTC.

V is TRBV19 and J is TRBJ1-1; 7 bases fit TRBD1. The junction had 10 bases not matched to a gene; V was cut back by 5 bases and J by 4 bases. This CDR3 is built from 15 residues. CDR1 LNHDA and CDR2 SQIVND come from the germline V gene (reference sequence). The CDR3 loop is CASSAHRGGGTEAFF. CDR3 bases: TGTGCCAGTAGTGCCCACAGGGGAGGGGGCACTGAAGCTTTCTTT.

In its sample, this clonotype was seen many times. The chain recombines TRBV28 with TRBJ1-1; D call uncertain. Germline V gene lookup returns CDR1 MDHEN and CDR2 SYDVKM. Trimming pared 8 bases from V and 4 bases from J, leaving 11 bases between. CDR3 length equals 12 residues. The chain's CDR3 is CASGNLVTEAFF. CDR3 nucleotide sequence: TGTGCCAGCGGAAACCTCGTCACTGAAGCTTTCTTT.

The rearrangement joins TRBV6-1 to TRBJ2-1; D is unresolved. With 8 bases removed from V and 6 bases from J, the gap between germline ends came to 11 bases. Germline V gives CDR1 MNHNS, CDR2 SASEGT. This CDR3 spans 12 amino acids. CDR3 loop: CASQRTVNEQFF. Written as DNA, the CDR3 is TGTGCCAGCCAAAGGACCGTCAATGAGCAGTTCTTC.

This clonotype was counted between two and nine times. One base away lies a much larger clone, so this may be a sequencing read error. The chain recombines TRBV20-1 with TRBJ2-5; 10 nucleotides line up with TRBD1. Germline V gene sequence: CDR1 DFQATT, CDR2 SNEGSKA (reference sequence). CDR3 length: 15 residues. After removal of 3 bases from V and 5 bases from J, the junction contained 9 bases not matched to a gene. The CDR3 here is CSARQGQGKWETQYF. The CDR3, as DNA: TGCAGTGCTAGGCAGGGACAGGGGAAGTGGGAGACCCAGTACTTC.

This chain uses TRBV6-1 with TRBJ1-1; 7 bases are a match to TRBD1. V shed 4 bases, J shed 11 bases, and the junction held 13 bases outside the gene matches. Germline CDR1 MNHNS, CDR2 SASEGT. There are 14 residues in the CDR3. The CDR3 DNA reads TGTGCCAGCAGTGGGGACAGAAGTAAATCGAACGCTTTCTTT. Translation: CASSGDRSKSNAFF.

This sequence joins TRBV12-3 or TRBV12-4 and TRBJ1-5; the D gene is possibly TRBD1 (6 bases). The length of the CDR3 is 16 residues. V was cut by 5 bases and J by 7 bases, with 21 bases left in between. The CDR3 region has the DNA TGTGCCAGCAGTGGAAAGTACAGGGAGGTCGGCCAGCCCCAGCATTTT. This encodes CASSGKYREVGQPQHF.

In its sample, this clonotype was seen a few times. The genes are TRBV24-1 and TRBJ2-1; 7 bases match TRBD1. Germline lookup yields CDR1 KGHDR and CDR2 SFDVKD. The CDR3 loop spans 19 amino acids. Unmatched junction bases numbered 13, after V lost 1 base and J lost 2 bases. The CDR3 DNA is TGTGCCACCAGTGATTTTCGCTACACCGGGACAGCTCCCTACAATGAGCAGTTCTTC. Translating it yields CATSDFRYTGTAPYNEQFF.

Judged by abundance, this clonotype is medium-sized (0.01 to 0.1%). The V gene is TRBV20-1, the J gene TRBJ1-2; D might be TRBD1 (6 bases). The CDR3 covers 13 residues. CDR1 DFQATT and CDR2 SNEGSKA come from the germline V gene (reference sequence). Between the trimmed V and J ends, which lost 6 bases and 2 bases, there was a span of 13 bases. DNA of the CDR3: TGCAGTGCGGGGGGGCAGCGAAACTATGGCTACACCTTC. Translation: CSAGGQRNYGYTF.

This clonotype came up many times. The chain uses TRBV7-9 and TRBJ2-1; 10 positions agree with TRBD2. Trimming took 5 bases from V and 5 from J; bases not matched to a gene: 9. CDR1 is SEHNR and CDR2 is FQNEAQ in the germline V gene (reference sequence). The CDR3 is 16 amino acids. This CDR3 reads CASSHRAGGPNNEQFF. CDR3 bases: TGTGCCAGCAGCCACCGAGCGGGAGGGCCCAACAATGAGCAGTTCTTC. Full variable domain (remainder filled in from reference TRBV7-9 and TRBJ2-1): DTGVSQNPRHKITKRGQNVTFRCDPISEHNRLYWYRQTLGQGPEFLTYFQNEAQLEKSRLLSDRFSAERPKGSFSTLEIQRTEQGDSAMYLCASSHRAGGPNNEQFFGPGTRLTVL.

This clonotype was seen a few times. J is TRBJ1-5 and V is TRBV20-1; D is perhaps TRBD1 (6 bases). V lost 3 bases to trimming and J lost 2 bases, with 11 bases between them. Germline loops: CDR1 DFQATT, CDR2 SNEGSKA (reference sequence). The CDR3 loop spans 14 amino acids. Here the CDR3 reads CSASPRQGNQPQHF. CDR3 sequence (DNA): TGCAGTGCTAGCCCAAGACAGGGCAATCAGCCCCAGCATTTT.

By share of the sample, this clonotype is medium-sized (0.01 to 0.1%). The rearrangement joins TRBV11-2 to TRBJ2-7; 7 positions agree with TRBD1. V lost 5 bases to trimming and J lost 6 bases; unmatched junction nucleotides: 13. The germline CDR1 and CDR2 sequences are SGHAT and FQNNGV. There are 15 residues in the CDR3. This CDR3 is CASSPPQRQGGEQYF. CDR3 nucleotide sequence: TGTGCCAGCAGCCCCCCCCAACGACAGGGCGGCGAGCAGTACTTC.

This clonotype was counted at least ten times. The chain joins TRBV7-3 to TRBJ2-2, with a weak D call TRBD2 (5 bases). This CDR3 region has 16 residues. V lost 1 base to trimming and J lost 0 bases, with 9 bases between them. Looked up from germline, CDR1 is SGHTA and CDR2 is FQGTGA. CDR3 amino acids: CASSLRGRSNTGELFF. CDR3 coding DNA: TGTGCCAGCAGCTTAAGAGGGCGATCGAACACCGGGGAGCTGTTTTTT.

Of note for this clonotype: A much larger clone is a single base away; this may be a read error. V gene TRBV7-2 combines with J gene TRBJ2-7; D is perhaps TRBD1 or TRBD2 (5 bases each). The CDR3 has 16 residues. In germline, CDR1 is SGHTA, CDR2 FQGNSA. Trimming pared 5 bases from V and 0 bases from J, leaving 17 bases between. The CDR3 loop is CASSHRMGECSYEQYF. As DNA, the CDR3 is TGTGCCAGCAGCCACAGGATGGGGGAGTGCTCCTACGAGCAGTACTTC.